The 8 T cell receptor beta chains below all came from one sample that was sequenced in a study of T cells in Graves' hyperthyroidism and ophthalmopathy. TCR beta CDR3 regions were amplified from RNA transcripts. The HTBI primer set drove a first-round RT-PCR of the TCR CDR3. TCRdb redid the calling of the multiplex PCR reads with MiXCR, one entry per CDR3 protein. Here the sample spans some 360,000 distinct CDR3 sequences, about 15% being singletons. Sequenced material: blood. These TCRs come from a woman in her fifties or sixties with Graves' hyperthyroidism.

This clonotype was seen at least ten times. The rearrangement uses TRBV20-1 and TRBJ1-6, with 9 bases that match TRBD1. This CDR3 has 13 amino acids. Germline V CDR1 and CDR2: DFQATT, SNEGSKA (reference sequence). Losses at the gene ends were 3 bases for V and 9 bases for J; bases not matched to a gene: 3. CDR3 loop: CSASTGGVSPLHF. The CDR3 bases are TGCAGTGCTAGTACAGGGGGCGTTTCACCCCTCCACTTT.

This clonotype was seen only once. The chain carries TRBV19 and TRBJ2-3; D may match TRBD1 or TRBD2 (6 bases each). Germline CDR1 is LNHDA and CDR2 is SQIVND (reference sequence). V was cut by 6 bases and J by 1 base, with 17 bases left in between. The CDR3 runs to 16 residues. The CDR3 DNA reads TGTGCCAGTAGCCTAGGGGGGAGAGGCGGCACAGATACGCAGTATTTT. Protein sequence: CASSLGGRGGTDTQYF.

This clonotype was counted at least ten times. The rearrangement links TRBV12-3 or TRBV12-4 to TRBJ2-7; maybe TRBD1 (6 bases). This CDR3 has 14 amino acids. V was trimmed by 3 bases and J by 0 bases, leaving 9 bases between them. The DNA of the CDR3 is TGTGCCAGCAGTTTTAACAGGGCCTCCTACGAGCAGTACTTC. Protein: CASSFNRASYEQYF.

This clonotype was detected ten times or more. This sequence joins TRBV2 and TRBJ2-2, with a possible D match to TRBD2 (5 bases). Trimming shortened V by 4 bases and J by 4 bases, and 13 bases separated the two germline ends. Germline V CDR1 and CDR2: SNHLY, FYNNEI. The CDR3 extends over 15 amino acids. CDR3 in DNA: TGTGCCAGCAGTGCACTAGAGGCTAGCACCGGGGAGCTGTTTTTT. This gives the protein CASSALEASTGELFF.

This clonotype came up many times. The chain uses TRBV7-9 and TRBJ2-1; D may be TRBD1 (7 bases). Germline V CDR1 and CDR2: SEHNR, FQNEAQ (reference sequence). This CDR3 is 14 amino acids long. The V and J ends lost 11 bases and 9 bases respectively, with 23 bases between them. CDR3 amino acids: CAGRGRGTPGEQFF. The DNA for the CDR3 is TGTGCCGGCCGGGGCAGGGGGACTCCGGGTGAGCAGTTCTTC. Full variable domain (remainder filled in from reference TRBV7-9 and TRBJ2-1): DTGVSQNPRHKITKRGQNVTFRCDPISEHNRLYWYRQTLGQGPEFLTYFQNEAQLEKSRLLSDRFSAERPKGSFSTLEIQRTEQGDSAMYLCAGRGRGTPGEQFFGPGTRLTVL.

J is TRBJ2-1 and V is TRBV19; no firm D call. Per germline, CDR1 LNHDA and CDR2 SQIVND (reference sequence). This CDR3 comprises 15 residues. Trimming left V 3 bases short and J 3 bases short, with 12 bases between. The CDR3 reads CASSISLANYNEQFF. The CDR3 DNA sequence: TGTGCCAGTAGTATTAGTTTAGCTAACTACAATGAGCAGTTCTTC.

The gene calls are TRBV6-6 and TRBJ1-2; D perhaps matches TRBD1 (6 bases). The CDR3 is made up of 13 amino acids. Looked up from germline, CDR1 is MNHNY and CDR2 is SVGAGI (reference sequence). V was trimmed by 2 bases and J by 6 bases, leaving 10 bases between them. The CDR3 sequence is CASSYEGVDGYTF. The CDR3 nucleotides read TGTGCCAGCAGTTACGAGGGGGTTGATGGCTACACCTTC.

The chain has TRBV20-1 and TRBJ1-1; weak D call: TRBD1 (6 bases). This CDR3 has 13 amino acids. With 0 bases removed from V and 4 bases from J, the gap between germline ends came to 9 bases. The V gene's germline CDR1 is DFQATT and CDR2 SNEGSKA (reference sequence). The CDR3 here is CSAREGAGTEAFF. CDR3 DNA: TGCAGTGCTAGAGAGGGGGCTGGCACTGAAGCTTTCTTT.